These T cell receptor beta chains were read from a single sample in a study of Ad26.COV2.S vaccination and SARS-CoV-2 variants. Assay used: immunoSEQ multiplex PCR; TCRdb lists only in-frame clones, some missing. The sample has 300,000 to 400,000 clones, over 80% seen once. Sequences were derived from peripheral blood, sampled in a trial of Ad26.COV2.S vaccine versus placebo. The source of these receptors is a person between 18 and 59 years old who received the Ad26.COV2.S COVID-19 vaccine or a placebo. Each CDR3 is given with its conserved first and last residue. Fields, in order: clone size, V gene, D gene, J gene, CDR3 DNA, CDR3 protein. D genes are given only for firm matches. Clone size is not always given. Where it is, it says once, few, many or a class for expanded clones.

.	TRBV10-1	.	TRBJ2-2	TGCGCCAGCGTCTGGGGGCGCGACGGGGAGCTGTTTTTT	CASVWGRDGELFF
.	TRBV7-6	.	TRBJ1-1	TGTGCCAGCAGCTTAGCCGGCACTGAAGCTTTCTTT	CASSLAGTEAFF
.	TRBV7-2	TRBD1	TRBJ1-2	TGTGCCAGCAGCCGGGACAGGCTTTACAGTGCTAACTATGGCTACACCTTC	CASSRDRLYSANYGYTF
.	TRBV7-9	.	TRBJ1-1	TGTGCCAGCAGCGGAGCAGGGAAGAACACTGAAGCTTTCTTT	CASSGAGKNTEAFF
.	TRBV11-2	.	TRBJ2-2	TGTGCCAGCAATAGGGATAGGGGTAACACCGGGGAGCTGTTTTTT	CASNRDRGNTGELFF
.	TRBV30	TRBD2	TRBJ2-3	TGTGCCTGGAAGGCTTCGGGGGGTCGCGGTACGCAGTATTTT	CAWKASGGRGTQYF
.	TRBV27	.	TRBJ1-2	TGTGCCAGCAGTTCCAGGACCGGACGGGGGTACTATGGCTACACCTTC	CASSSRTGRGYYGYTF
.	TRBV7-2	TRBD2	TRBJ2-7	TGTGCCAGCAGCTTCGCTCGGCGGGGGGGCAACTACGAGCAGTACTTC	CASSFARRGGNYEQYF
.	TRBV11-2	.	TRBJ1-2	TGTGCCAGCAGCCCAGGGATTAACTATGGCTACACCTTC	CASSPGINYGYTF
.	TRBV5-1	TRBD2	TRBJ2-7	TGCGCCAGCAGCTGGGGGACTAGCGGGGCAGCGGGAGAGCAGTACTTC	CASSWGTSGAAGEQYF
.	TRBV28	.	TRBJ1-1	TGTGCCAGCACCCATAGTCTGAACACTGAAGCTTTCTTT	CASTHSLNTEAFF
.	TRBV10-2	.	TRBJ1-1	TGCGCCAGCAGTGCGTCAGGGGATATGAACACTGAAGCTTTCTTT	CASSASGDMNTEAFF
few	TRBV5-1	.	TRBJ1-5	TGCGCCAGCAGCTCCGACAGCCCAAATCAGCCCCAGCATTTT	CASSSDSPNQPQHF
.	TRBV6-5	TRBD1	TRBJ2-1	TGTGCCAGCAGTTACGAGACAGGGAACAATGAGCAGTTCTTC	CASSYETGNNEQFF
.	TRBV6-8	.	TRBJ1-1	TGTGCCAGCAGTTACTCGTACAGGGCGTATAAAGAAGCTTTCTTT	CASSYSYRAYKEAFF
.	TRBV27	TRBD2	TRBJ2-1	TGTGCCAGCAGCTCGACCCTAGCGGGGGGGCCCTATGAGCAGTTCTTC	CASSSTLAGGPYEQFF
.	TRBV6-5	.	TRBJ2-3	TGTGCCAGCAGTTACTTGAGTGTCGGGGGAACAGATACGCAGTATTTT	CASSYLSVGGTDTQYF
.	TRBV4-1	TRBD2	TRBJ2-1	TGCGCCAGCAGCCAAGATGGGGGACTAGCGAGATACAATGAGCAGTTCTTC	CASSQDGGLARYNEQFF
.	TRBV27	TRBD1	TRBJ1-5	TGTGCCAGCAGTTATGGGACAGGCAATCAGCCCCAGCATTTT	CASSYGTGNQPQHF
many	TRBV11-2	.	TRBJ1-6	TGTGCCAGCAGCTACGGCAGCTCCTATAATTCACCCCTCCACTTT	CASSYGSSYNSPLHF
.	TRBV4-1	.	TRBJ1-1	TGCGCCAGCAGCCTCAACCTTGGGACACTTGAAGCTTTCTTT	CASSLNLGTLEAFF
.	TRBV12-3/TRBV12-4	.	TRBJ1-3	TGTGCCAGCAGCTCATTTGGGTACACCATATATTTT	CASSSFGYTIYF
once	TRBV11-3	TRBD2	TRBJ2-1	TGTGCCAGCAGATCGCGGGGGAACTCCTACAATGAGCAGTTCTTC	CASRSRGNSYNEQFF
.	TRBV6-1	TRBD1	TRBJ2-7	TGTGCCAGCAGTGAACAGGGGGTGGACGAGCAGTACTTC	CASSEQGVDEQYF
.	TRBV4-2	TRBD1	TRBJ1-6	TGTGCCAGCAGCCAACCGGGACAGGGGACACCCCTCCACTTT	CASSQPGQGTPLHF
.	TRBV6-1	TRBD1	TRBJ1-5	TGTGCCAGCAGTGACCGGCGGACAGGGGAGCGACAGCCCCAGCATTTT	CASSDRRTGERQPQHF
.	TRBV4-2	TRBD2	TRBJ2-3	TGTGCCAGCAGCCAACTCTCCGGGGGGTATGGCACAGATACGCAGTATTTT	CASSQLSGGYGTDTQYF
.	TRBV20-1	TRBD1	TRBJ2-1	TGCAGTGCTAGTCAAACAGGGGGCGATACCTACAATGAGCAGTTCTTC	CSASQTGGDTYNEQFF
.	TRBV3-1/TRBV3-2	.	TRBJ1-5	TGTGCCAGCACCCCCCGGGTGGGGCAGCCCCAGCATTTT	CASTPRVGQPQHF
.	TRBV5-1	TRBD1	TRBJ2-7	TGCGCCAGCAGCTTGGGGACAGGGGATACCTACGAGCAGTACTTC	CASSLGTGDTYEQYF
.	TRBV5-6	TRBD1	TRBJ1-2	TGTGCCAGCAGCTTGGCCCCCGGACAGGGACAAGAAAGGGGCTACACCTTC	CASSLAPGQGQERGYTF
.	TRBV5-4	TRBD1	TRBJ1-5	TGTGCCAGCAGCCGACAGGGGGCTCAGCCCCAGCATTTT	CASSRQGAQPQHF
.	TRBV9	.	TRBJ2-3	TGTGCCAGCAGCGTACTGGGGATACGGGATACGCAGTATTTT	CASSVLGIRDTQYF
.	TRBV7-2	.	TRBJ2-3	TGTGCCAGCAGAGAGCGGGGCACAGATACGCAGTATTTT	CASRERGTDTQYF
.	TRBV29-1	.	TRBJ2-3	TGCAGCGTCGGCAGGGTGGCCACAGATACGCAGTATTTT	CSVGRVATDTQYF
.	TRBV2	.	TRBJ2-7	TGTGCCAGCAGTGCTGGGGCAGGGCACTCCTACGAGCAGTACTTC	CASSAGAGHSYEQYF
.	TRBV5-1	.	TRBJ1-3	TGCGCCAGCAGCTTGGTGGGGGGCCCCTCTGGAAACACCATATATTTT	CASSLVGGPSGNTIYF
.	TRBV6-5	TRBD2	TRBJ2-5	TGTGCCAGCAGTTACTCAACTAGCGGGGTAGTGGAGACCCAGTACTTC	CASSYSTSGVVETQYF
few	TRBV28	.	TRBJ1-2	TGTGCCAGCAGTTTATGGGTAGGTCTGGAGGACCATGGCTACACCTTC	CASSLWVGLEDHGYTF
.	TRBV4-2	.	TRBJ1-1	TGTGCCAGCAGCCAAGATGGAGGGGCGAACACTGAAGCTTTCTTT	CASSQDGGANTEAFF
.	TRBV6-5	.	TRBJ1-2	TGTGCCAGCAGTCGGGCAATAGACCCAGGCTACACCTTC	CASSRAIDPGYTF
.	TRBV7-9	.	TRBJ2-2	TGTGCCAGCAGCCCTATGGGGGGGCGGGGCAACACCGGGGAGCTGTTTTTT	CASSPMGGRGNTGELFF
.	TRBV19	.	TRBJ2-2	TGTGCCAGTAGTATACAGGACCCTACCGGGGAGCTGTTTTTT	CASSIQDPTGELFF
.	TRBV28	TRBD1	TRBJ1-6	TGTGCCAGCAGCCTCGGACAGGGAAATTCACCCCTCCACTTT	CASSLGQGNSPLHF
.	TRBV28	.	TRBJ2-7	TGTGCCAGCAGTTTGGGCAACCACTACGAGCAGTACTTC	CASSLGNHYEQYF
.	TRBV28	TRBD1	TRBJ1-1	TGTGCCAGCAACATACAGGGGGCGAGTGGCACTGAAGCTTTCTTT	CASNIQGASGTEAFF
.	TRBV5-1	.	TRBJ1-1	TGCGCCAGCAGCTTGCGGGGCTACACTGAAGCTTTCTTT	CASSLRGYTEAFF
.	TRBV2	.	TRBJ2-1	TGTGCCAGCAGTGAACAGGGGAGGACCTACAATGAGCAGTTCTTC	CASSEQGRTYNEQFF
.	TRBV19	TRBD1	TRBJ1-3	TGTGCCAGTAGGAACAGGGGAACCAGCTCTGGAAACACCATATATTTT	CASRNRGTSSGNTIYF
.	TRBV5-1	.	TRBJ2-5	TGCGCCAGCAGCTTAGCGCTACAAGAGACCCAGTACTTC	CASSLALQETQYF
.	TRBV4-1	.	TRBJ1-4	TGCGCCAGCAGCTCCCTGGGTCGGGCTAATGAAAAACTGTTTTTT	CASSSLGRANEKLFF
.	TRBV14	TRBD1	TRBJ1-2	TGTGCCACCGCGAAGGACAGGTTGGATGGCTACACCTTC	CATAKDRLDGYTF
.	TRBV6-1	TRBD2	TRBJ2-3	TGTGCCAGCAGTGAAAGGAGCGGGATCGATACGCAGTATTTT	CASSERSGIDTQYF